This entry describes one TCR beta chain. This entry comes from a study of blood T cell repertoires in COVID-19. As for the study in general: Samples came from the United States, Italy and Spain, spanning acute and convalescent COVID-19.

V lost 2 bases to trimming and J lost 1 base; unmatched junction nucleotides: 6. Germline CDR1 and CDR2: SGHVS and FNYEAQ. The length of the CDR3 is 17 residues. Authors' analysis steps: Reference gene primer amplification in the assay estimated nucleated cell counts. Sequencing used immunoSEQ multiplex PCR; TCRdb keeps in-frame clones, though not all of them. V and J calls and clone size follow that table, whereas D and trimming were derived from the DNA. The sample has 240,000 or so clones, approximately 84% seen once; the top ten hold under 2%. Sequencing was carried out using peripheral blood. This receptor was obtained from an elderly woman with acute or convalescent COVID-19. The chain couples TRBV7-6 to TRBJ2-5; 11 bases agree with TRBD2. The CDR3, as DNA: TGTGCCAGCAGCTTATGGGCTAGCGGGAGGATCCAAGAGACCCAGTACTTC. This translates into CASSLWASGRIQETQYF.